This paragraph reports one T cell receptor beta chain. After removal of 1 base from V and 5 bases from J, the junction contained 5 bases not matched to a gene. Germline CDR1 and CDR2: SGHTA and FQGNSA. The CDR3 is made up of 15 amino acids. The record originates from a study of blood T cells in healthy people across ages. With a J-beta primer mix and a sample-barcoded 5' primer, a second PCR ran about 7 to 12 cycles. Each CDR3 protein is one row after TCRdb ran MiXCR on the 5' RACE reads. The sample includes 760,000 or so distinct CDR3 sequences, approximately 25% seen only once; the top ten take roughly a tenth. Every donor contributed 7.5 to 10 milliliters of peripheral blood by blood draw. Isolation recovered at least 6.5 million PBMCs from every sample. The amount of total RNA extracted per sample was at least 5 micrograms. These records were also assigned to another study, of T cells of mothers and their children. This second study says: Related and unrelated pairs show similar thymic shaping of TCR recombination output.

This receptor was taken from a boy aged 5-17 years in good health. The chain combines TRBV7-2 with TRBJ2-7, with 10 nucleotides matching TRBD2. Source material: blood. The DNA for the CDR3 is TGTGCCAGCAGCTTAGAGGCTAGCGGGAGAAACGAGCAGTACTTC. Amino acids: CASSLEASGRNEQYF.